What follows is one T cell receptor beta chain and its context. The data originate from a study of blood T cell repertoires in COVID-19. Overall study: Acute and convalescent COVID-19 specimens originated in the United States, Italy and Spain. Sources were T cells, B-cell-depleted T cells, or PBMCs; the material itself was cDNA or gDNA.

Germline V gene lookup returns CDR1 MGHRA and CDR2 YSYEKL. The CDR3 consists of 17 residues. The V gene lost 1 base and the J gene lost 0 bases, with 15 bases spanning the gap. Study processing details: Amplification of reference gene primers was used by the study to estimate nucleated cell counts. Some clones are missing from TCRdb's copy, which holds only in-frame ones; the method was immunoSEQ multiplex PCR. That table supplies the V and J calls and clone size; D and trimming were determined from the DNA. The repertoire holds roughly 80,000 clones, with about 84% as singletons. Material for sequencing was peripheral blood. The V call is TRBV4-1, the J call TRBJ1-1; D remains ambiguous. The origin of this receptor is a human donor in a cohort sampled during active COVID-19. The CDR3, as DNA: TGCGCCAGCAGCCAAGTACCTATGGAGAGCATGAACACTGAAGCTTTCTTT. The encoded protein is CASSQVPMESMNTEAFF.